A selection of T cell receptor beta chains follows, all from one sample in a study of shared clonotypes between healthy human individuals. Sequenced by immunoSEQ multiplex PCR; TCRdb stores in-frame clones only, minus some. The sample contains around 300,000 clones, about nine tenths of which appear only once. Sequencing was performed on memory CD8+ T cells sorted from blood. Every receptor here comes from a man between 18 and 35 years old in good health. The CDR3 runs from the conserved cysteine through the conserved F or W.

v_call cdr3_aa
TRBV27 CASSLTGGAITDTQYF
TRBV29-1 CSVEDGAGELFF
TRBV13 CASSLGLEVRGTYEQYF
TRBV29-1 CSVEWVAGTYNEQFF
TRBV4-1 CASSQDLTGDKFF
TRBV27 CASSLLTGANSPLHF
TRBV29-1 CSVYWSDRATEAFF
TRBV2 CASSRGQGHYGYTF
TRBV4-3 CASSHYSTSGYEQYF
TRBV30 CAWSPGQLSYGYTF
TRBV9 CASGFGAAEETQYF
TRBV4-1 CASSARWFWGPLHF
TRBV6-5 CASSYPSGPLKNEQFF
TRBV6-1 CASSAGIDRKNEKLFF
TRBV5-6 CASSLEQGGGYTF
TRBV30 CAWWEAGGYYGYTF
TRBV2 CASMWTGSYEQYF
TRBV21-1 CARHPGTPNTEAFF
TRBV6-6 CASSDRQGLQDTQYF
TRBV4-3 CASSQGPRDRDPNNYGYTF
TRBV27 CASTKTGSNSPLHF
TRBV2 CASSENPGVMNTEAFF
TRBV28 CASSLSSGVGNEQFF
TRBV7-8 CASSLDRAETQYF
TRBV27 CASSSVAKNTGELFF
TRBV7-2 CASSLSGTYEQYF
TRBV7-2 CASMGGVQDTEAFF